This passage covers 21 T cell receptor beta chains from one sample sequenced in a study of T cell responses to AZD1222 COVID-19 vaccine (dated by TCRdb to the early 2020s). In light of the paper, this sample's time point label describes: about 28 days (+/-7) after the second vaccine dose. Library preparation was by the immunoSEQ multiplex PCR assay. Entries here come from immuneACCESS through TCRdb and include only in-frame sequences with V and J called. Some clones fail to appear in such tables; in the studies checked, an unresolved V gene covers under half of the shortfall, and the cause of the remainder is unknown. This sample lists 250,000 to 300,000 clones; about 94% were detected once. Around 0.5% of the sample lies in the top ten. The sequencing used peripheral blood, collected 28 days after the second AZD1222 dose. The origin of the receptors is an adult who received the AZD1222 COVID-19 vaccine.

The chain combines TRBV12-3 or TRBV12-4 with TRBJ1-6; D is uncertain. The CDR3 covers 13 residues. Trimming left V 1 base short and J 10 bases short, with 8 bases between. CDR3 in DNA: TGTGCCAGCAGTTTAGGGCTGGACTCACCCCTCCACTTT. This codes for CASSLGLDSPLHF.

On this clone itself: Other DNA variants within this sample encode the same CDR3. This chain joins TRBV7-2 and TRBJ1-1; unclear D gene. V was cut by 0 bases and J by 2 bases, with 4 bases left in between. This CDR3 is 13 amino acids long. CDR1 and CDR2 from the germline V gene are SGHTA and FQGNSA. In DNA, the CDR3 is TGTGCCAGCAGCTTAGCGGGTAACACTGAAGCTTTCTTT. Translated, it gives CASSLAGNTEAFF. Together with reference TRBV7-2 and TRBJ1-1, the CDR3 gives the full variable domain: GAGVSQSPSNKVTEKGKDVELRCDPISGHTALYWYRQSLGQGLEFLIYFQGNSAPDKSGLPSDRFSAERTGGSVSTLTIQRTQQEDSAVYLCASSLAGNTEAFFGQGTRLTVV.

This chain links TRBV19 with TRBJ2-3; a possible D gene is TRBD1 (6 bases). Per germline, CDR1 LNHDA and CDR2 SQIVND (reference sequence). Trimming took 5 bases from V and 4 from J, leaving 13 bases between them. The length of the CDR3 is 14 residues. Here the CDR3 DNA reads TGTGCCAGTAGTTCCCGGGACAAGTCAGATACGCAGTATTTT. It encodes CASSSRDKSDTQYF.

V gene TRBV5-1 combines with J gene TRBJ2-5; 7 bases align to TRBD1. This CDR3 has 14 amino acids. Germline CDR1 is SGHRS and CDR2 is YFSETQ. Unmatched junction bases numbered 3, after V lost 0 bases and J lost 4 bases. DNA for the CDR3: TGCGCCAGCAGCTTGGGGGCAGGGGGAGAGACCCAGTACTTC. Protein product: CASSLGAGGETQYF.

CDR3 sequence reads: CASSYHYTNTEAFF. In DNA form, the CDR3 reads TGTGCCAGCAGTTACCATTACACGAACACTGAAGCTTTCTTT. This rearrangement joins TRBV6-5 to TRBJ1-1; D gene ambiguous. Trimming removed 2 bases at V and 1 base at J, with 8 bases between. The CDR3 is made up of 14 amino acids. Per germline, CDR1 MNHEY and CDR2 SVGAGI.

The chain uses TRBV27 and TRBJ2-1; 9 nucleotides agree with TRBD2. The CDR3 loop spans 17 amino acids. Trimming took 2 bases from V and 3 from J; bases not matched to a gene: 8. Germline CDR1 reads MNHEY; CDR2 reads SMNVEV (reference sequence). The CDR3, as DNA: TGTGCCAGCAGTTTAACCCTAGCGGGGAGCGACTACAATGAGCAGTTCTTC. It encodes CASSLTLAGSDYNEQFF.

V and J are TRBV19 and TRBJ2-1, with 9 bases matching TRBD1. V trimming: 5 bases; J trimming: 8 bases; junction bases outside the gene matches: 4. This CDR3 is built from 13 residues. Germline lookup yields CDR1 LNHDA and CDR2 SQIVND (reference sequence). As DNA, the CDR3 is TGTGCCAGTAGTGTGGACAGGGGCGATGAGCAGTTCTTC. It encodes CASSVDRGDEQFF.

The DNA of the CDR3 is TGTGCCAGCAGTCGACCGACCGTGAACACTGAAGCTTTCTTT. Its protein is CASSRPTVNTEAFF. This chain connects TRBV28 to TRBJ1-1; D is unresolved. The CDR3 extends over 14 amino acids. Trimming pared 5 bases from V and 0 bases from J, leaving 10 bases between. Germline CDR1 MDHEN, CDR2 SYDVKM.

V gene TRBV3-1 (or the pseudogene TRBV3-2) combines with J gene TRBJ1-2; 8 bases line up with TRBD1. The CDR3 loop spans 15 amino acids. Trimming removed 3 bases from V and 8 bases from J; junction bases left unmatched: 11. Germline V gene sequence: CDR1 LGHDT, CDR2 YNNKEL (reference sequence). The CDR3 sequence is CASSHRQGFSGGYTF. The CDR3 region has the DNA TGTGCCAGCAGCCATCGACAGGGGTTCTCAGGGGGCTACACCTTC.

On this clone: Sequence at one end of the junction differs from germline and may be a read error. The chain is built from TRBV18 and TRBJ2-3, with TRBD2 matching 8 bases. This CDR3 contains 16 residues. The V gene's germline CDR1 is KGHSH and CDR2 LQKENI. As DNA, the CDR3 is TGTGCCAGCTCCCCACTTGCGGGGGGATTTGCAGATACGCAGTATTTT. This sequence encodes CASSPLAGGFADTQYF. Full variable domain (outside the CDR3, taken from reference TRBV18 and TRBJ2-3): NAGVMQNPRHLVRRRGQEARLRCSPMKGHSHVYWYRQLPEEGLKFMVYLQKENIIDESGMPKERFSAEFPKEGPSILRIQQVVRGDSAAYFCASSPLAGGFADTQYFGPGTRLTVL.

This chain links TRBV6-1 with TRBJ1-1, with D possibly being TRBD1 (5 bases). Trimming left V 2 bases short and J 0 bases short, with 28 bases between. The length of the CDR3 is 21 residues. Looked up from germline, CDR1 is MNHNS and CDR2 is SASEGT. The CDR3 sequence is CASSERSGAVMIPKMNTEAFF. In nucleotides, the CDR3 is TGTGCCAGCAGTGAAAGAAGTGGGGCAGTTATGATTCCCAAAATGAACACTGAAGCTTTCTTT.

The chain uses TRBV7-9 and TRBJ2-7, with D possibly being TRBD1 (6 bases). CDR1 is SEHNR, CDR2 FQNEAQ, per germline (reference sequence). This CDR3 contains 13 residues. The ends were cut back, 2 bases at V and 4 bases at J, with 9 bases in the middle. The CDR3 reads CASSLNREYEQYF. CDR3 nucleotides: TGTGCCAGCAGCTTAAACAGGGAATACGAGCAGTACTTC.

This chain links TRBV19 with TRBJ1-1; 8 bases line up with TRBD1. Trimming at V came to 4 bases and at J to 8 bases, leaving 6 bases not matched to a gene. The germline gives CDR1 LNHDA, CDR2 SQIVND (reference sequence). The CDR3 consists of 13 residues. The CDR3 DNA reads as TGTGCCAGTAGTACCCGGACAGGGTTGGAAGCTTTCTTT. It encodes CASSTRTGLEAFF.

The chain recombines TRBV28 with TRBJ1-1, with no clear D. The V gene lost 6 bases and the J gene lost 4 bases, with 6 bases spanning the gap. The CDR3 runs 11 residues. Germline values: CDR1 MDHEN, CDR2 SYDVKM. This CDR3 is CASSRSTEAFF. The CDR3 coding sequence is TGTGCCAGCAGCCGTAGCACTGAAGCTTTCTTT.

V gene TRBV3-1 (or the pseudogene TRBV3-2) combines with J gene TRBJ1-2; D remains unclear. The CDR3 is 14 amino acids. CDR1 and CDR2 (germline): LGHDT, YNNKEL (reference sequence). Trimming removed 1 base at V and 2 bases at J, with 8 bases between. The CDR3 bases are TGTGCCAGCAGCCAAGTGGATTCCAACTATGGCTACACCTTC. Its translation is CASSQVDSNYGYTF.

The chain recombines TRBV27 with TRBJ2-3; D not resolved. CDR1 is MNHEY, CDR2 SMNVEV, per germline (reference sequence). V dropped 3 bases and J dropped 5 bases, with 12 bases sitting between them. This CDR3 is built from 14 residues. The CDR3 DNA reads as TGTGCCAGCAGTTTGGGTGGCCCGGGAGATACGCAGTATTTT. This gives the protein CASSLGGPGDTQYF.

This clone came up once. The rearrangement joins TRBV4-3 to TRBJ1-6; no firm D call. The germline gives CDR1 LGHNA, CDR2 YSLEER. The CDR3 totals 16 residues. Deletions cut 0 bases from V and 5 bases from J, with 11 bases between. The CDR3 bases are TGCGCCAGCAGCCAAGATCGGTCGGGGAATAATTCACCCCTCCACTTT. As protein: CASSQDRSGNNSPLHF.

This rearrangement joins TRBV7-2 to TRBJ1-2; D is undetermined. The CDR3 covers 14 residues. Trimming took 2 bases from V and 6 from J, leaving 13 bases between them. Per germline, CDR1 SGHTA and CDR2 FQGNSA. The DNA of the CDR3 is TGTGCCAGCAGCTTATCCGGACCTTCTCATGGCTACACCTTC. Translation: CASSLSGPSHGYTF.

This chain joins TRBV19 and TRBJ1-4; 8 nucleotides match TRBD1. The germline V gene has CDR1 LNHDA and CDR2 SQIVND (reference sequence). There are 15 residues in the CDR3. V gave up 1 base and J gave up 8 bases; unmatched junction bases: 6. CDR3 sequence (DNA): TGTGCCAGTAGTATAGGGGACAGGCGGTGGGAAAAACTGTTTTTT. Residues: CASSIGDRRWEKLFF.

The genes are TRBV2 and TRBJ1-2; D is unresolved. The CDR3 has 12 residues. The germline V gene has CDR1 SNHLY and CDR2 FYNNEI. Between the trimmed V and J ends, which lost 9 bases and 4 bases, there was a span of 12 bases. In nucleotides, the CDR3 is TGTGCCAGTGGGGAGTCCGGCTATGGCTACACCTTC. Amino acid sequence: CASGESGYGYTF. Full variable domain (missing parts from reference TRBV2 and TRBJ1-2): EPEVTQTPSHQVTQMGQEVILRCVPISNHLYFYWYRQILGQKVEFLVSFYNNEISEKSEIFDDQFSVERPDGSNFTLKIRSTKLEDSAMYFCASGESGYGYTFGSGTRLTVV.

The chain combines TRBV19 with TRBJ1-2; D not certain. The CDR3 covers 11 residues. With 1 base removed from V and 7 bases from J, the gap between germline ends came to 4 bases. Looked up from germline, CDR1 is LNHDA and CDR2 is SQIVND (reference sequence). The CDR3 here is CASSIGAGYTF. CDR3 DNA sequence: TGTGCCAGTAGTATAGGGGCTGGCTACACCTTC.